Described below is a single TCR beta chain sequence and its context. Its target antigen remains unknown. No much larger clone exists at a distance of one base, and base qualities are not known. The data are from a study of blood T cell repertoires in COVID-19 (dated by TCRdb to about 2020). Concerning the study at large: The collaborator samples originated in the United States, Italy and Spain and spanned the acute and convalescent phases of COVID-19. Subjects who had been exposed to COVID-19, were actively infected with it, or had recovered from it provided the deeply sampled blood TCRbeta repertoires that made up the dataset. Where available, HLA class I and class II types were taken from metadata supplied by the sample provider and were not determined by assay-based typing. The repertoires were released in a freely available public database intended as a resource for research on the immune response to SARS-CoV-2. The samples were drawn from the first 160 participants of the ongoing ImmuneRACE study and from 950 to 1,500 subjects provided by 6 global collaborators. The prospective study material was composed of cDNA or gDNA derived from T cells, B-cell-depleted T cells, or PBMCs. Sample metadata almost always included a de-identified subject ID, COVID-19 status, age in years and sex. Results the study describes overall, beyond this receptor: Clinical and demographic metadata were provided uncurated, with the amount varying by source and participant.

The immunoSEQ Assay, a bias-controlled multiplex PCR, was used to amplify TCRbeta CDR3 regions from genomic DNA. On the study's bioinformatics: Nucleated cell counts per sample were estimated from amplification of reference gene primers within the assay. To quantify the absolute abundance of each unique TCRbeta CDR3 rearrangement, sequence reads were collapsed and filtered. For each sample, productive Simpson clonality was calculated as the square root of Simpson's diversity index over productive rearrangements. Sourced from immuneACCESS, this table was stored by TCRdb with only in-frame sequences that have V and J called. A share of the clones is absent; for the studies checked, an unresolved V gene accounts for under half, and the remainder has no known explanation. For V, J and clone size, that table is used; D and trimming come from the DNA. Present in this sample are about 200,000 clones, 70% to 90% of which were seen just once. The biggest ten clones account for about 5% of the sample.

The germline ends are 12 bases apart after V is trimmed by 5 bases and J by 4 bases. There are 14 amino acids in the CDR3, from cysteine to phenylalanine inclusive. Only the CDR3 region is kept as DNA, spanning 42 bases read in frame from base 1. CDR1 and CDR2, per the germline V gene, are SGHVS and FQNEAQ. Whole blood was collected in K2EDTA tubes by collaborating institutions according to the institutions' own protocols. For TCRbeta analysis, collaborators shipped samples in one of three forms: frozen whole blood, isolated PBMCs, or DNA extracted from either of those sample types. The sample comprised peripheral blood. This clonotype originated in a woman in her thirties or forties with acute or convalescent COVID-19. The chain links TRBV7-8 with TRBJ2-1, and possibly TRBD2, on 6 matching bases. The CDR3: CASSHGGRYNEQFF. The DNA sequence is given as TGTGCCAGCAGCCACGGGGGAAGATACAATGAGCAGTTCTTC.